These 28 T cell receptor beta chains share one sample of origin, sequenced in a study of regulatory T cells in long-lasting Graves disease. Time point indicated: newly diagnosed GD, antithyroid drugs for less than 3 months. Making the TCR library involved RNA that had been extracted from PBMCs. Assembly of TCR beta libraries relied on iRepertoire HTBI primers together with Arm-PCR of CDR3 regions. TCRdb processed the multiplex PCR reads anew with MiXCR; each CDR3 protein has one entry. The sample lists hundreds of thousands of distinct CDR3 sequences, roughly 15% seen once, with just under 25% in the top ten. This sample was shared with a second study, whose subject was T cells in Graves' hyperthyroidism and ophthalmopathy.

Sequencing used peripheral blood mononuclear cells (PBMCs), obtained at new diagnosis, from a patient treated with antithyroid drugs. These receptors originate from a woman in her forties or fifties with Graves disease.

This clonotype was detected many times. This chain connects TRBV6-1 to TRBJ1-6; maybe TRBD1 (5 bases). Germline values: CDR1 MNHNS, CDR2 SASEGT. V was clipped by 6 bases and J by 9 bases, with 15 bases between them. The CDR3 totals 14 residues. The CDR3 spells CASRRDPEGSPLHF. CDR3 bases: TGTGCCAGCAGACGGGACCCCGAGGGTTCACCCCTCCACTTT.

The chain links TRBV12-3 or TRBV12-4 to TRBJ1-2, with D possibly matching TRBD1 (5 bases). This CDR3 spans 16 amino acids. Trimming removed 6 bases from V and 5 bases from J, with 22 bases in between. The CDR3 is CASSSREGGVPYGYTF. In DNA, the CDR3 is TGTGCCAGCAGCTCCCGCGAGGGAGGGGTACCATATGGCTACACCTTC.

This clonotype was recorded many times. V usage is TRBV20-1 and J usage is TRBJ1-5; possibly TRBD1 for D (6 bases). In germline, CDR1 is DFQATT, CDR2 SNEGSKA (reference sequence). This CDR3 region has 16 residues. Trimming pared 0 bases from V and 0 bases from J, leaving 12 bases between. CDR3 region: CSARDRTDYSNQPQHF. Written as DNA, the CDR3 is TGCAGTGCTAGAGATCGGACAGATTATAGCAATCAGCCCCAGCATTTT.

This clonotype was counted ten times or more. This rearrangement joins TRBV2 to TRBJ1-1, with D uncertain. Between the trimmed V and J ends, which lost 3 bases and 0 bases, there was a span of 11 bases. CDR1 is SNHLY, CDR2 FYNNEI, per germline. The CDR3 extends over 15 amino acids. CDR3 loop: CASSESELLNTEAFF. The CDR3 bases are TGTGCCAGCAGTGAGAGCGAACTCCTGAACACTGAAGCTTTCTTT.

This clonotype was counted at least ten times. The J gene is TRBJ2-1, the V gene TRBV12-3 or TRBV12-4; possible D gene TRBD1, 6 bases. V lost 4 bases to trimming and J lost 3 bases, with 7 bases between them. The CDR3 has 13 amino acids. The CDR3 sequence is CASSWDNYNEQFF. The CDR3 DNA follows: TGTGCCAGCAGTTGGGACAACTACAATGAGCAGTTCTTC.

This clonotype has a count of ten or more. The V and J genes are TRBV4-1 and TRBJ1-5; D not certain. This CDR3 region has 13 residues. Germline-derived CDR1 and CDR2 are MGHRA and YSYEKL. V shed 0 bases and J shed 5 bases, with 5 bases lying between them. The DNA for the CDR3 is TGCGCCAGCAGCCAAGAGCCGGATCAGCCCCAGCATTTT. Amino acids: CASSQEPDQPQHF.

This clonotype has at least ten counts. The chain couples TRBV7-6 to TRBJ2-3; tentatively, D is TRBD1 (6 bases). Germline assignment: CDR1 SGHVS and CDR2 FNYEAQ. The CDR3 is made up of 13 amino acids. Trimming shortened V by 1 base and J by 5 bases, and 7 bases separated the two germline ends. The CDR3 region is CASSLGRGDTQYF. CDR3 coding DNA: TGTGCCAGCAGCTTAGGCAGGGGAGATACGCAGTATTTT.

This clonotype was counted at least ten times. The rearrangement links TRBV6-1 to TRBJ2-7, with D perhaps matching TRBD2 (5 bases). Trimming left V 7 bases short and J 0 bases short, with 10 bases between. In germline, CDR1 is MNHNS, CDR2 SASEGT. The CDR3 spans 13 residues. The CDR3 loop reads CASTGLNSYEQYF. CDR3 in DNA: TGTGCCAGCACCGGACTGAACTCCTACGAGCAGTACTTC.

Ten or more counts support this clonotype. The chain employs TRBV4-1 and TRBJ2-3, with D tentatively TRBD1 (5 bases). Germline assignment: CDR1 MGHRA and CDR2 YSYEKL. This CDR3 has 12 residues. Between the trimmed V and J ends, which lost 7 bases and 7 bases, there was a span of 12 bases. Here the CDR3 DNA reads TGCGCCAGCAAGGGCAGGGCGAATACGCAGTATTTT. Protein product: CASKGRANTQYF.

Many counts were recorded for this clonotype. The V gene is TRBV2, the J gene TRBJ2-2; D gene uncertain. Germline CDR1 is SNHLY and CDR2 is FYNNEI. V lost 4 bases and J lost 4, with 13 bases in between. The CDR3 spans 15 residues. The CDR3 loop reads CASSVFILSTGELFF. The CDR3 nucleotides read TGTGCCAGCAGTGTTTTTATCCTCAGCACCGGGGAGCTGTTTTTT.

This clonotype showed up just a few times. The chain combines TRBV6-2 or TRBV6-3 with TRBJ1-1; D ambiguous. V lost 2 bases and J 7 bases, leaving 8 bases between the germline ends. The CDR3 loop spans 12 amino acids. Per the germline V gene, CDR1 is MNHEY and CDR2 is SVGEGT. Here the CDR3 DNA reads TGTGCCAGCAGTTACATCCCCGGTGAAGCTTTCTTT. It encodes CASSYIPGEAFF.

The J gene is TRBJ2-4, the V gene TRBV10-3; D gene uncertain. Trimming shortened V by 6 bases and J by 8 bases, and 17 bases separated the two germline ends. The CDR3 runs 14 residues. Germline V gives CDR1 ENHRY, CDR2 SYGVKD. This CDR3 reads CAISAGSNGDIQYF. The CDR3 DNA reads TGTGCCATCAGCGCCGGGTCCAACGGCGACATTCAGTACTTC.

The J gene is TRBJ2-1, the V gene TRBV6-2 or TRBV6-3; TRBD1 is a possible D gene (5 bases). Trimming left V 8 bases short and J 7 bases short, with 21 bases between. Germline V gene data show CDR1 as MNHEY and CDR2 as SVGEGT. This CDR3 comprises 15 residues. In nucleotides, the CDR3 is TGTGCCAGCCGTGAAAGGTCTGCGCAGGGTAATGAGCAGTTCTTC. This codes for CASRERSAQGNEQFF.

This clonotype has just a few counts. V is TRBV29-1 and J is TRBJ1-1; D ambiguous. Looked up from germline, CDR1 is SQVTM and CDR2 is ANQGSEA. The CDR3 is 11 amino acids. Trimming left V 6 bases short and J 5 bases short, with 10 bases between. The CDR3 nucleotides read TGCAGCGTCTCCCTGGGAACTGAAGCTTTCTTT. It translates to CSVSLGTEAFF.

CDR3 residues: CSARDLEEQYF. The CDR3 bases are TGCAGTGCTAGAGATTTAGAGGAGCAGTACTTC. The chain combines TRBV20-1 with TRBJ2-7, with D unclear. Looked up from germline, CDR1 is DFQATT and CDR2 is SNEGSKA (reference sequence). The CDR3 sequence is 11 residues long. Trimming removed 0 bases from V and 7 bases from J, with 7 bases in between.

This clonotype was seen a few times. The chain carries TRBV27 and TRBJ2-7, with D perhaps assigned TRBD1 or TRBD2 (6 bases each). With 5 bases removed from V and 2 bases from J, the gap between germline ends came to 16 bases. CDR1 is MNHEY, CDR2 SMNVEV, per germline (reference sequence). The CDR3 has 15 residues. In DNA form, the CDR3 reads TGTGCCAGCAGTATCGAGGGGGGAAGTCCCTACGAGCAGTACTTC. Translated, it gives CASSIEGGSPYEQYF.

This clonotype was counted many times. The chain's CDR3 is CASSQGTSVYNEQFF. The CDR3 nucleotides are TGCGCCAGCAGCCAAGGGACTAGCGTCTACAATGAGCAGTTCTTC. The V gene is TRBV5-1, the J gene TRBJ2-1; 10 positions agree with TRBD2. Germline CDR1 and CDR2: SGHRS and YFSETQ. Trimming cost V 4 bases and J 3 bases; bases outside gene matches: 4. CDR3 length equals 15 residues. Full variable domain (rest looked up from reference TRBV5-1 and TRBJ2-1): KAGVTQTPRYLIKTRGQQVTLSCSPISGHRSVSWYQQTPGQGLQFLFEYFSETQRNKGNFPGRFSGRQFSNSRSEMNVSTLELGDSALYLCASSQGTSVYNEQFFGPGTRLTVL.

There are a few counts of this clonotype. The chain is built from TRBV18 and TRBJ1-1; TRBD1 matches at 7 bases. There are 14 residues in the CDR3. Germline V gene lookup returns CDR1 KGHSH and CDR2 LQKENI. The V segment lost 6 bases and the J segment 10 bases; nucleotides outside the gene matches: 14. CDR3 bases: TGTGCCAGCTCCCCGGGGACAGAATCCGGCGGAGCTTTCTTT. Translated, it gives CASSPGTESGGAFF.

Ten or more counts support this clonotype. V usage is TRBV7-9 and J usage is TRBJ1-1; perhaps TRBD1 as D (6 bases). The ends were cut back, 1 base at V and 1 base at J, with 10 bases in the middle. CDR1 is SEHNR and CDR2 is FQNEAQ in the germline V gene (reference sequence). CDR3 length equals 15 residues. The CDR3 loop is CASSLGWGANTEAFF. CDR3 bases: TGTGCCAGCAGCTTAGGTTGGGGGGCGAACACTGAAGCTTTCTTT. Full variable domain (remainder filled in from reference TRBV7-9 and TRBJ1-1): DTGVSQNPRHKITKRGQNVTFRCDPISEHNRLYWYRQTLGQGPEFLTYFQNEAQLEKSRLLSDRFSAERPKGSFSTLEIQRTEQGDSAMYLCASSLGWGANTEAFFGQGTRLTVV.

This clonotype was recorded a few times. V and J are TRBV3-1 and TRBJ1-5; 7 bases agree with TRBD1. In germline, CDR1 is LGHDT, CDR2 YNNKEL (reference sequence). The CDR3 extends over 17 amino acids. The J segment lost 4 bases and the V segment lost 0 bases, leaving 9 bases of the junction unmatched. CDR3 sequence: CASSQDWETGQNQPQHF. The CDR3 nucleotides are TGTGCCAGCAGCCAAGATTGGGAGACAGGGCAAAATCAGCCCCAGCATTTT.

The rearrangement links TRBV20-1 to TRBJ2-1, with 7 bases identical to TRBD2. The CDR3 is 14 amino acids. In germline, CDR1 is DFQATT, CDR2 SNEGSKA (reference sequence). V shed 3 bases, J shed 2 bases, and the junction held 4 bases outside the gene matches. The CDR3 loop reads CSASGGGTYNEQFF. The CDR3 DNA reads TGCAGTGCTAGTGGCGGGGGAACCTACAATGAGCAGTTCTTC.

This clonotype showed up just a few times. J is TRBJ1-2 and V is TRBV29-1; a possible D gene is TRBD1 (5 bases). V was shortened by 4 bases and J by 7 bases, with 22 bases between the two germline ends. Germline CDR1 reads SQVTM; CDR2 reads ANQGSEA. The CDR3 loop spans 15 amino acids. In DNA form, the CDR3 reads TGCAGCGTTGTTCCAGGACAACGCTCCATAGGTGGCTACACCTTC. It encodes CSVVPGQRSIGGYTF.

The V call is TRBV14, the J call TRBJ1-6; unclear D gene. The length of the CDR3 is 15 residues. V gave up 0 bases and J gave up 10 bases, with 13 bases separating them. Per the germline V gene, CDR1 is SGHDN and CDR2 is FVKESK. The DNA for the CDR3 is TGTGCCAGCAGCCAAGATCTCCTACCGGGGTCACCCCTCCACTTT. It is translated as CASSQDLLPGSPLHF.

This clonotype was counted at least ten times. The gene calls are TRBV6-5 and TRBJ1-6; no reliable D call. The CDR3 runs to 21 residues. Germline CDR1 and CDR2: MNHEY and SVGAGI. V was clipped by 0 bases and J by 0 bases, with 21 bases between them. CDR3 residues: CASSYSIAVARASSYNSPLHF. The CDR3 DNA is TGTGCCAGCAGTTACTCGATTGCCGTGGCGAGGGCTAGCTCCTATAATTCACCCCTCCACTTT.

A word on this clonotype: A much larger clone is a single base away; this may be a read error. The final CDR3 position lacks the conserved phenylalanine or tryptophan, pointing to a likely read error. The chain carries TRBV7-8 and TRBJ2-1; D is perhaps TRBD2 (7 bases). Trimming pared 1 base from V and 2 bases from J, leaving 12 bases between. Per the germline V gene, CDR1 is SGHVS and CDR2 is FQNEAQ. This CDR3 contains 16 residues. CDR3 amino acids: CASSLVGGGPYNEQFS. The CDR3 region has the DNA TGTGCCAGCAGCTTAGTAGGGGGGGGGCCCTACAATGAGCAGTTCTCC.

This clonotype has at least ten counts. The chain couples TRBV10-2 to TRBJ2-1; no definite D call. V lost 3 bases to trimming and J lost 8 bases, with 11 bases between them. The germline CDR1 and CDR2 sequences are WSHSY and SAAADI. The CDR3 loop spans 13 amino acids. The CDR3 here is CASSDAFRDEQFF. The DNA for the CDR3 is TGCGCCAGCAGTGATGCTTTCAGAGATGAGCAGTTCTTC.

This clonotype was detected a few times. The chain employs TRBV6-1 and TRBJ1-1; TRBD1 might be the D (5 bases). V shed 6 bases and J shed 4 bases, with 18 bases lying between them. The CDR3 consists of 15 residues. The germline CDR1 and CDR2 sequences are MNHNS and SASEGT. CDR3 amino acids: CASRSRGDGGTEAFF. The DNA of the CDR3 is TGTGCCAGCAGGAGTCGGGGGGACGGGGGCACTGAAGCTTTCTTT.

This chain connects TRBV15 to TRBJ2-3; D is unclear. Germline CDR1 reads LNHNV; CDR2 reads YYDKDF (reference sequence). The ends were cut back, 0 bases at V and 2 bases at J, with 6 bases in the middle. The CDR3 has 14 amino acids. CDR3 sequence: CATSRDQATDTQYF. CDR3 sequence (DNA): TGTGCCACCAGCAGAGATCAGGCCACAGATACGCAGTATTTT.